This TCR beta chain was sequenced in a study of blood T cell repertoires in COVID-19. Overall study context: The analysed material was cDNA or gDNA that came from T cells, B-cell-depleted T cells, or PBMCs.

Individuals drawn from under 30 US areas were roughly 18 to 95 years old. Cohorts were determined from participant-reported clinical history. Original processing methods: From reference gene primer amplification, estimates of nucleated cell counts were derived. Libraries were prepared by immunoSEQ multiplex PCR; TCRdb keeps only in-frame clonotypes and omits some of them. D and trimming were read from the DNA, whereas the V and J calls and clone size are those reported in that table. The repertoire has about 400,000 clones, more than 75% of them found once; the top ten carry over 0.9%. The junction had 2 bases not matched to a gene; V was cut back by 0 bases and J by 2 bases. The germline V gene has CDR1 SGDLS and CDR2 YYNGEE. The CDR3 has 15 residues.

The TCR comes from a woman aged 25 to 39 with acute COVID-19. The chain combines TRBV9 with TRBJ2-3, with TRBD1 matching over 8 bases. The specimen sequenced was PBMCs or T cells enriched from blood (not recorded which). The CDR3 region has the DNA TGTGCCAGCAGCGTAGGACAGGGGAACACAGATACGCAGTATTTT. Amino acids: CASSVGQGNTDTQYF.